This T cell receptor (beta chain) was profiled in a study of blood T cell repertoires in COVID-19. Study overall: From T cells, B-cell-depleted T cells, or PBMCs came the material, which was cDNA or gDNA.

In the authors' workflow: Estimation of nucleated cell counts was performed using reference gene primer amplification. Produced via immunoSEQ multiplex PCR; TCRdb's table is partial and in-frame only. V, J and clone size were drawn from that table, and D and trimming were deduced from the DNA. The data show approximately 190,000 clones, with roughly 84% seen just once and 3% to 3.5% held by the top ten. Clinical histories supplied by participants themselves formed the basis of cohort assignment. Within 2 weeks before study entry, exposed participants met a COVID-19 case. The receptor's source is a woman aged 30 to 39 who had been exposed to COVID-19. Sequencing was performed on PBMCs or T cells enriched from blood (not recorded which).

The CDR3 reads CASSLTFYEQYF. As DNA, the CDR3 is TGTGCCAGCAGCTTGACATTCTACGAGCAGTACTTC. The rearrangement links TRBV7-2 to TRBJ2-7, with D hard to call. The V end lost 3 bases, the J end lost 3 bases, and 6 bases lay between the germline ends. In germline, CDR1 is SGHTA, CDR2 FQGNSA. The CDR3 is made up of 12 amino acids.